The clone carrying this TCR beta chain has a single count. This record comes from a study of blood T cell repertoires in COVID-19. The wider study: T cells, B-cell-depleted T cells, or PBMCs supplied cDNA or gDNA.

The length of the CDR3 is 14 residues. J lost 9 bases, V lost 4 bases, and 7 bases had no gene match. CDR1 and CDR2 from the germline V gene are SGHRS and YFSETQ. This table comes from immunoSEQ multiplex PCR, and its TCRdb copy is limited to in-frame clones, with some not included. The table lists about 120,000 clones, around nine tenths of them singletons, with roughly 1.1% in the top ten. This receptor was taken from a woman of 80 years or more with acute or convalescent COVID-19. V gene TRBV5-1 combines with J gene TRBJ2-1, with TRBD1 identical over 10 bases. The sample taken for sequencing was peripheral blood. The CDR3 DNA is TGCGCCAGCAGCACTGGACAGGGGGAGAGTGAGCAGTTCTTC. This gives the protein CASSTGQGESEQFF.